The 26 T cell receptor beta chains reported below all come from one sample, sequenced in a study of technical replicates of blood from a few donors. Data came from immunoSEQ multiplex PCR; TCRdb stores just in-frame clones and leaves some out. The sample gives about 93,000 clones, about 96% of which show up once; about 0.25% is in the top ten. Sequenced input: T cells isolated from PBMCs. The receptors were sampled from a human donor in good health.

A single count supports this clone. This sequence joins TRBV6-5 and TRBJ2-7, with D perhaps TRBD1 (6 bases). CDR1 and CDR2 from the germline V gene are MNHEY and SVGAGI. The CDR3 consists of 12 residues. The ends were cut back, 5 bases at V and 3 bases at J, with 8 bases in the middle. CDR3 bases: TGTGCCAGCAGTCGGGACAACTACGAGCAGTACTTC. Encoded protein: CASSRDNYEQYF.

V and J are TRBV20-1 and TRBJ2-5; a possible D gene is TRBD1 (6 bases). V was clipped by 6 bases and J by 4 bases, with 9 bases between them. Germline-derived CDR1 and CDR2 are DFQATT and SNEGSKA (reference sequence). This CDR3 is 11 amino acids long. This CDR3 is CSADRRETQYF. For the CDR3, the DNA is TGCAGTGCCGACAGGAGAGAGACCCAGTACTTC.

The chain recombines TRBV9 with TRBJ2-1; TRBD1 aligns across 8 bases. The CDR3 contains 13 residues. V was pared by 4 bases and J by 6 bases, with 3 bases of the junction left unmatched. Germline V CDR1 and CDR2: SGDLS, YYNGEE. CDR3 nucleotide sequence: TGTGCCAGCAGCATGACAGGGGTCAATGAGCAGTTCTTC. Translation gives CASSMTGVNEQFF.

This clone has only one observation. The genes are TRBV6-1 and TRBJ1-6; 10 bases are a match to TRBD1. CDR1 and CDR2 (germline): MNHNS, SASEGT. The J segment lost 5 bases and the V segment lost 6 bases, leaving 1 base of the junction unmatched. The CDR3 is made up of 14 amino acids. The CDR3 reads CASRGTGDNSPLHF. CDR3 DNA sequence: TGTGCCAGCAGGGGGACAGGGGATAATTCACCCCTCCACTTT.

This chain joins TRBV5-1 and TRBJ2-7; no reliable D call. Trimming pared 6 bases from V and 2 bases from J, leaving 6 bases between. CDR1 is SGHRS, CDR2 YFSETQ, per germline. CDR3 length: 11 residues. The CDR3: CASKAAYEQYF. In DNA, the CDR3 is TGCGCCAGCAAAGCTGCCTACGAGCAGTACTTC. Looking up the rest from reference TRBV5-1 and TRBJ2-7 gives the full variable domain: KAGVTQTPRYLIKTRGQQVTLSCSPISGHRSVSWYQQTPGQGLQFLFEYFSETQRNKGNFPGRFSGRQFSNSRSEMNVSTLELGDSALYLCASKAAYEQYFGPGTRLTVT.

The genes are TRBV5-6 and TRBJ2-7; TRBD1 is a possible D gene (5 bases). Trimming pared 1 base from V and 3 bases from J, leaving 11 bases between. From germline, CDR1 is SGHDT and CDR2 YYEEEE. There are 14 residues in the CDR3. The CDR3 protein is CASSLRGQNYEQYF. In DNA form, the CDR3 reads TGTGCCAGCAGCTTGAGAGGACAAAACTACGAGCAGTACTTC.

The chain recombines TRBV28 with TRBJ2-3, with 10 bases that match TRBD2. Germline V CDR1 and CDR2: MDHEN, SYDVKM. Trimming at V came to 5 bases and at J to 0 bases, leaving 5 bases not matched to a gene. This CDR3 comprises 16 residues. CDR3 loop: CASSPPLAGSTDTQYF. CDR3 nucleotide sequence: TGTGCCAGCAGTCCTCCACTAGCGGGAAGCACAGATACGCAGTATTTT.

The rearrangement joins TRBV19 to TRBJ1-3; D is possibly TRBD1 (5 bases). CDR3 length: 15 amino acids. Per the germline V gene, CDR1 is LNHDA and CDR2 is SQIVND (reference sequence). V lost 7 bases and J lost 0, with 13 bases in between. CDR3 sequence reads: CASTGLSSSGNTIYF. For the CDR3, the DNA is TGTGCCAGTACGGGACTCTCTAGCTCTGGAAACACCATATATTTT.

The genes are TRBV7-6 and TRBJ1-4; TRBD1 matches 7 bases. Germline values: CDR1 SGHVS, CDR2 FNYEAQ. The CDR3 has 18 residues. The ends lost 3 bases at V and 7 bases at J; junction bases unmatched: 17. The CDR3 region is CASSLRQGLEAMGEKLFF. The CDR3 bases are TGTGCCAGCAGCTTGAGACAGGGTTTAGAGGCTATGGGTGAAAAACTGTTTTTT.

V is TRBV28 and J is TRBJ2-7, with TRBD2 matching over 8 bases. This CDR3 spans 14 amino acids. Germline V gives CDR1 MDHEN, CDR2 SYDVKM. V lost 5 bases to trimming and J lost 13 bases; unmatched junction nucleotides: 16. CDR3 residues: CASSPQLAEGKVYF. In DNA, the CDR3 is TGTGCCAGCAGTCCACAACTAGCGGAGGGAAAGGTTTACTTC. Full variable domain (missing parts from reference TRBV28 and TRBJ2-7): DVKVTQSSRYLVKRTGEKVFLECVQDMDHENMFWYRQDPGLGLRLIYFSYDVKMKEKGDIPEGYSVSREKKERFSLILESASTNQTSMYLCASSPQLAEGKVYFGPGTRLTVT.

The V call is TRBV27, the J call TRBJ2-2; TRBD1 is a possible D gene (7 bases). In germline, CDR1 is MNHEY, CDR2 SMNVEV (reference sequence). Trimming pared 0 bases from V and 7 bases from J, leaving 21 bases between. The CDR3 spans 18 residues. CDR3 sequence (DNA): TGTGCCAGCAGTTTATCATCCGGGGGTACAGGGGTTGTCGGGGAGCTGTTTTTT. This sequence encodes CASSLSSGGTGVVGELFF.

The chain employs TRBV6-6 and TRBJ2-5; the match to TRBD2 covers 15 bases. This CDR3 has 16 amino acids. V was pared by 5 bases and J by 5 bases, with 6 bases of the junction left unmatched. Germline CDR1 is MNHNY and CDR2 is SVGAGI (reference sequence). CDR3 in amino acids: CASSMGLAGGDETQYF. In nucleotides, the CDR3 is TGTGCCAGCAGTATGGGACTAGCGGGAGGAGATGAGACCCAGTACTTC.

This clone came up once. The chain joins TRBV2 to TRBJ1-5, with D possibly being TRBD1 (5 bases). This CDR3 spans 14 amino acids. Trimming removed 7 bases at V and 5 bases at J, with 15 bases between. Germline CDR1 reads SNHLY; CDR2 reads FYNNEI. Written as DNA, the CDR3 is TGTGCCAGCAAGTGGGGGGGTCTGGATCAGCCCCAGCATTTT. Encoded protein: CASKWGGLDQPQHF.

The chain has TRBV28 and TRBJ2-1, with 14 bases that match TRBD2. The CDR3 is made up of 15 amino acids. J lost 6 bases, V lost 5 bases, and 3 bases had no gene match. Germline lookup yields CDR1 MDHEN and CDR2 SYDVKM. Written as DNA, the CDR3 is TGTGCCAGCAGTCTGGGACTAGCGGGAGTCAATGAGCAGTTCTTC. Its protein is CASSLGLAGVNEQFF.

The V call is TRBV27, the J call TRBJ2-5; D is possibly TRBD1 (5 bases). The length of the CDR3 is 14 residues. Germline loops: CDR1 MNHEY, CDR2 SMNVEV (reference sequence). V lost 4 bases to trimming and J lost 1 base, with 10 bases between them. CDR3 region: CASSSGFPQETQYF. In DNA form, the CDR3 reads TGTGCCAGCAGTTCAGGGTTCCCCCAAGAGACCCAGTACTTC.

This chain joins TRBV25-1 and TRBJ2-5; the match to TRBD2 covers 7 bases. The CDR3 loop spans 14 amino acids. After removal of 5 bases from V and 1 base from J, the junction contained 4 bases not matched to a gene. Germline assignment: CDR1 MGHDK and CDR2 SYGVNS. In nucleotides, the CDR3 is TGTGCCAGCAGTCGGGGAGGGCCCCAAGAGACCCAGTACTTC. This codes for CASSRGGPQETQYF.

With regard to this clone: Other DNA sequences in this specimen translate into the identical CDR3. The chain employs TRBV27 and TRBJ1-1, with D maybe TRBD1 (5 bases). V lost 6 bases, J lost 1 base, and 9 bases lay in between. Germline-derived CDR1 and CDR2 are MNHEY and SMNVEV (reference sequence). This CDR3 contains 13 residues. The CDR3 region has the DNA TGTGCCAGCAGCCTCGGGGGGAACACTGAAGCTTTCTTT. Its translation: CASSLGGNTEAFF.

CDR3 bases: TGCGCCAGCCTCAGCGGCCCCCCTGGCTCGAAGCAGTTCTTC. Its protein is CASLSGPPGSKQFF. The chain links TRBV5-1 to TRBJ2-1, with a tentative D call TRBD2 (5 bases). The CDR3 sequence is 14 residues long. Between the trimmed V and J ends, which lost 7 bases and 11 bases, there was a span of 22 bases. Germline V gene data show CDR1 as SGHRS and CDR2 as YFSETQ. Full variable domain (missing parts from reference TRBV5-1 and TRBJ2-1): KAGVTQTPRYLIKTRGQQVTLSCSPISGHRSVSWYQQTPGQGLQFLFEYFSETQRNKGNFPGRFSGRQFSNSRSEMNVSTLELGDSALYLCASLSGPPGSKQFFGPGTRLTVL.

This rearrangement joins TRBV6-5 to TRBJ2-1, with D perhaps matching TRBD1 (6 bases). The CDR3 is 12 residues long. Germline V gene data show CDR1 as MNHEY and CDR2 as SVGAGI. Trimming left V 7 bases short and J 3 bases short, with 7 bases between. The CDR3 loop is CASKGVYNEQFF. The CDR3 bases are TGTGCCAGCAAGGGGGTCTACAATGAGCAGTTCTTC.

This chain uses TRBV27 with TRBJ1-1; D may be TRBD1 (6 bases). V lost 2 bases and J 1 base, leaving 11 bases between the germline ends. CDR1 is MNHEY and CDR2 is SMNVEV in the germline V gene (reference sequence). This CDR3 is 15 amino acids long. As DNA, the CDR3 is TGTGCCAGCAGTTTAGGGGCCAGGGGGAACACTGAAGCTTTCTTT. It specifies CASSLGARGNTEAFF.

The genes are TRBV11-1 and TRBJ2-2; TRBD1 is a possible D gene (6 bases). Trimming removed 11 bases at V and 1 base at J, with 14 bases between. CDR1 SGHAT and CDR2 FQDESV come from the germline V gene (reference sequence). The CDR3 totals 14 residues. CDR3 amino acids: CAGSGQRNTGELFF. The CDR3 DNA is TGTGCCGGGTCCGGACAGAGGAACACCGGGGAGCTGTTTTTT.

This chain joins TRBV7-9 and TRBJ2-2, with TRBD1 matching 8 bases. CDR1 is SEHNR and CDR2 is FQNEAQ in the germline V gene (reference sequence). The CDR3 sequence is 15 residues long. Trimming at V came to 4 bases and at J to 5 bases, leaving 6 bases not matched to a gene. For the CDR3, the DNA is TGTGCCAGCAGCTCAAGGACAGGGAGGACCGGGGAGCTGTTTTTT. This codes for CASSSRTGRTGELFF. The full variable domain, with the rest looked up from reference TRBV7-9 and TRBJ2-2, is DTGVSQNPRHKITKRGQNVTFRCDPISEHNRLYWYRQTLGQGPEFLTYFQNEAQLEKSRLLSDRFSAERPKGSFSTLEIQRTEQGDSAMYLCASSSRTGRTGELFFGEGSRLTVL.

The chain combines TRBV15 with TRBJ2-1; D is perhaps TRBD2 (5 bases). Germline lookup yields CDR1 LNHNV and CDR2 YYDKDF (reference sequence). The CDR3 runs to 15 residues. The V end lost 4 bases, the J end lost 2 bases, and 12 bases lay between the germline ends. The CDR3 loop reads CATSTGLRTYNEQFF. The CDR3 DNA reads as TGTGCCACCAGCACTGGACTGAGAACCTACAATGAGCAGTTCTTC.

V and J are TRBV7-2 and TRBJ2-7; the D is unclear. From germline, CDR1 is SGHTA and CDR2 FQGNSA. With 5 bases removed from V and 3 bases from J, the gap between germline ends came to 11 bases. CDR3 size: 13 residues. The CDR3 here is CASSAQTYYEQYF. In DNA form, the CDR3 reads TGTGCCAGCAGCGCGCAAACCTACTACGAGCAGTACTTC.

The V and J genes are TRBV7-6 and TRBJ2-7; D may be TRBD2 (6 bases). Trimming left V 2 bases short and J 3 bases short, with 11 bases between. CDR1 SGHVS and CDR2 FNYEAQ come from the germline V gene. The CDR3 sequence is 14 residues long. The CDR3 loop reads CASSLLAGNYEQYF. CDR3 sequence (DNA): TGTGCCAGCAGCTTACTGGCGGGGAACTACGAGCAGTACTTC.

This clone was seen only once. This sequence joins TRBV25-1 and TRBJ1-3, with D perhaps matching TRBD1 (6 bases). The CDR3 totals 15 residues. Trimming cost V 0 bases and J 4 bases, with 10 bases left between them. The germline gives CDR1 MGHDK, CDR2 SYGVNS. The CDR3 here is CASSEYAGDGNTIYF. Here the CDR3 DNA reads TGTGCCAGCAGTGAATATGCAGGGGACGGAAACACCATATATTTT. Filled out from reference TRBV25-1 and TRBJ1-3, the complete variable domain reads EADIYQTPRYLVIGTGKKITLECSQTMGHDKMYWYQQDPGMELHLIHYSYGVNSTEKGDLSSESTVSRIRTEHFPLTLESARPSHTSQYLCASSEYAGDGNTIYFGEGSWLTVV.